This is a list of T cell receptor beta chains from one sample in a study of glioma-infiltrating T cells. TCRdb itself ran the multiplex PCR reads through MiXCR, one entry per CDR3 protein. The sample records around 190,000 distinct CDR3 sequences, around 32% being singletons. The sample consisted of glioma tissue, nonneoplastic brain tissue, or PBMCs (not recorded which). These receptors all come from a human donor with low-grade glioma or glioblastoma, undergoing nonglioma brain surgery, or in good health (not recorded which). Each CDR3 is given with its conserved first and last residue. A D gene is named only where the DNA matches it firmly. Clone size, where shown, is once, few, many, or a class for clones that have expanded.

>TRBD1|many|TRBJ2-6|TRBV6-2/TRBV6-3
CASSYPTGDGANVLTF
TGTGCCAGCAGTTACCCGACAGGGGATGGGGCCAACGTCCTGACTTTC
>.|many|TRBJ2-5|TRBV12-3/TRBV12-4
CASSTDLEETQYF
TGTGCCAGCAGCACCGATCTCGAAGAGACCCAGTACTTC
>TRBD2|few|TRBJ2-1|TRBV29-1
CSVVGVASGRGEQFF
TGCAGCGTTGTCGGGGTCGCTAGCGGGCGGGGGGAGCAGTTCTTC
>TRBD1|few|TRBJ2-3|TRBV24-1
CATSDPGQGKPDTQYF
TGTGCCACCAGTGACCCGGGACAGGGGAAGCCAGATACGCAGTATTTT
>.|.|TRBJ2-7|TRBV3-1
CASSQDSGVSSYEQYF
TGTGCCAGCAGCCAAGATAGTGGGGTGAGCTCCTACGAGCAGTACTTC
>.|many|TRBJ2-5|TRBV6-1
CASRSNTYRIQETQYF
TGTGCCAGCAGATCTAACACGTACAGGATCCAAGAGACCCAGTACTTC
>.|.|TRBJ2-1|TRBV2
CASRVFGTLRNNEQFF
TGTGCCAGCAGGGTATTCGGGACACTACGCAACAATGAGCAGTTCTTC
>.|many|TRBJ2-7|TRBV7-2
CASSLAGGGDSTSYEQYF
TGTGCCAGCAGCTTAGCTGGCGGCGGGGACAGCACCTCCTACGAGCAGTACTTC
>TRBD2|many|TRBJ2-1|TRBV20-1
CSARDLLAGGMNEQFF
TGCAGTGCTAGAGATCTCTTGGCGGGAGGGATGAATGAGCAGTTCTTC
>.|many|TRBJ2-3|TRBV28
CASSGGSPPDTQYF
TGTGCCAGCAGTGGTGGGAGTCCCCCAGATACGCAGTATTTT
>.|many|TRBJ1-1|TRBV7-3
CASSLRANTEAFF
TGTGCCAGCAGCTTAAGGGCGAACACTGAAGCTTTCTTT
>TRBD1|few|TRBJ2-7|TRBV12-3/TRBV12-4
CASGDRVNYEQYF
TGTGCCAGCGGTGACAGGGTCAACTACGAGCAGTACTTC
>.|.|TRBJ1-5|TRBV28
CAIIHEQGHQPQHF
TGTGCCATCATTCATGAACAGGGACATCAGCCCCAGCATTTT
>.|many|TRBJ2-7|TRBV27
CASSLEPRDEQYF
TGTGCCAGCAGTTTAGAACCTCGAGACGAGCAGTACTTC
>.|many|TRBJ2-3|TRBV20-1
CSAKNGDTQYF
TGCAGTGCTAAGAATGGGGATACGCAGTATTTT
>.|.|TRBJ1-1|TRBV19
CASSTTLLRMNTEALF
TGTGCCAGTAGTACCACACTACTAAGGATGAACACTGAAGCTCTCTTT
>TRBD1|few|TRBJ2-3|TRBV4-3
CASSQSGTGITDTQYF
TGCGCCAGCAGCCAGTCCGGGACAGGGATCACAGATACGCAGTATTTT
>.|many|TRBJ1-2|TRBV20-1
CSARDLRDNNYGYTF
TGCAGTGCTAGAGATCTCCGGGACAATAACTATGGCTACACCTTC
>.|many|TRBJ2-1|TRBV4-3
CASSQDLRDHNGQFF
TGCGCCAGCAGCCAAGATTTAAGAGACCACAATGGGCAGTTCTTC
>TRBD2|many|TRBJ2-7|TRBV19
CASSIRLAGVYEQYF
TGTGCCAGTAGTATTCGACTAGCGGGAGTCTACGAGCAGTACTTC